The rows below give T cell receptor beta chains drawn from one sample of a study of T-cell reconstitution after alpha-beta-depleted transplantation in children. TCRdb processed the PCR reads anew with MiXCR; each CDR3 protein has one entry. In the table there are 350,000 to 450,000 distinct CDR3 sequences, about a fifth of which are singletons. The source material was PBMCs from the stem cell graft donor, sampled from the stem cell graft. The receptors stem from a human donor who donated a stem cell graft to a child with acute myeloid leukemia. Each CDR3 is given with its conserved first and last residue. The D gene is left open where the match is weak. The size of a clone is reported for some rows only, either as once, few or many, or as a class for expanded clones.

v_gene: TRBV20-1
abundance: few
d_gene: .
j_gene: TRBJ2-2
CDR3aa: CSARAGRAGTGELFF
CDR3nt: TGCAGTGCTAGAGCAGGCAGGGCTGGGACCGGGGAGCTGTTTTTT

v_gene: TRBV5-1
abundance: .
d_gene: .
j_gene: TRBJ1-1
CDR3aa: CASSKGNRDGEAFF
CDR3nt: TGCGCCAGCAGCAAAGGAAACAGGGACGGTGAAGCTTTCTTT

v_gene: TRBV20-1
abundance: few
d_gene: .
j_gene: TRBJ2-7
CDR3aa: CSAGGAGTYEQYF
CDR3nt: TGCAGTGCAGGAGGGGCTGGCACCTACGAGCAGTACTTC

v_gene: TRBV29-1
abundance: .
d_gene: .
j_gene: TRBJ1-1
CDR3aa: CSVTRTPGTANTEAFF
CDR3nt: TGCAGCGTTACCCGGACCCCTGGGACCGCGAACACTGAAGCTTTCTTT

v_gene: TRBV12-3/TRBV12-4
abundance: few
d_gene: .
j_gene: TRBJ2-2
CDR3aa: CASTSQAGGSGELFF
CDR3nt: TGTGCCAGCACCTCCCAGGCGGGCGGGTCCGGGGAGCTGTTTTTT

v_gene: TRBV12-3/TRBV12-4
abundance: .
d_gene: TRBD1
j_gene: TRBJ1-4
CDR3aa: CASSNPGQGNEKLFF
CDR3nt: TGTGCCAGCAGTAACCCGGGACAGGGTAATGAAAAACTGTTTTTT

v_gene: TRBV5-1
abundance: few
d_gene: TRBD1
j_gene: TRBJ1-6
CDR3aa: CASSSGQGNSPLHF
CDR3nt: TGCGCCAGCAGCTCGGGACAGGGTAATTCACCCCTCCACTTT

v_gene: TRBV13
abundance: many
d_gene: .
j_gene: TRBJ2-3
CDR3aa: CASSPGLTDTQYF
CDR3nt: TGTGCCAGCAGCCCCGGTCTCACAGATACGCAGTATTTT

v_gene: TRBV4-3
abundance: few
d_gene: TRBD1
j_gene: TRBJ2-1
CDR3aa: CASSQDRTGPNEQFF
CDR3nt: TGCGCCAGCAGCCAAGATCGGACAGGCCCCAATGAGCAGTTCTTC

v_gene: TRBV28
abundance: few
d_gene: TRBD1
j_gene: TRBJ2-7
CDR3aa: CASSFANWDRGHEQYF
CDR3nt: TGTGCCAGCAGTTTTGCAAACTGGGACAGGGGCCACGAGCAGTACTTC

v_gene: TRBV7-9
abundance: many
d_gene: .
j_gene: TRBJ2-1
CDR3aa: CASSLRESYNEQFF
CDR3nt: TGTGCCAGCAGCTTACGGGAGTCCTACAATGAGCAGTTCTTC

v_gene: TRBV5-1
abundance: .
d_gene: .
j_gene: TRBJ2-1
CDR3aa: CARSLGNPNNEQFF
CDR3nt: TGCGCCAGAAGCTTGGGGAACCCAAACAATGAGCAGTTCTTC

v_gene: TRBV28
abundance: .
d_gene: .
j_gene: TRBJ1-4
CDR3aa: CASTTWGGEKLFF
CDR3nt: TGTGCCAGCACGACTTGGGGAGGTGAAAAACTGTTTTTT

v_gene: TRBV7-2
abundance: few
d_gene: .
j_gene: TRBJ2-7
CDR3aa: CASSLRSAGSPGEQYF
CDR3nt: TGTGCCAGCAGCTTACGATCTGCAGGCTCCCCGGGCGAGCAGTACTTC

v_gene: TRBV12-3/TRBV12-4
abundance: many
d_gene: TRBD2
j_gene: TRBJ2-5
CDR3aa: CASSPAGLAGAKTQYF
CDR3nt: TGTGCCAGCAGCCCTGCGGGACTAGCGGGAGCGAAGACCCAGTACTTC

v_gene: TRBV7-2
abundance: .
d_gene: .
j_gene: TRBJ2-2
CDR3aa: CASSPSPWSANTGELFF
CDR3nt: TGTGCCAGCAGCCCTAGTCCGTGGTCCGCGAACACCGGGGAGCTGTTTTTT

v_gene: TRBV6-5
abundance: .
d_gene: TRBD2
j_gene: TRBJ2-1
CDR3aa: CASSYSRLTSGNEQFF
CDR3nt: TGTGCCAGCAGTTACTCGAGGCTAACTAGCGGGAATGAGCAGTTCTTC

v_gene: TRBV4-1
abundance: many
d_gene: TRBD1
j_gene: TRBJ2-1
CDR3aa: CASSDGQGLYNEQFF
CDR3nt: TGCGCCAGCAGCGATGGACAGGGACTCTACAATGAGCAGTTCTTC

v_gene: TRBV5-1
abundance: .
d_gene: TRBD2
j_gene: TRBJ2-5
CDR3aa: CASSLPSGRQETQYF
CDR3nt: TGCGCCAGCAGCTTGCCCAGCGGGAGGCAGGAGACCCAGTACTTC

v_gene: TRBV12-3/TRBV12-4
abundance: .
d_gene: TRBD2
j_gene: TRBJ2-1
CDR3aa: CASSFWSGRAYNEQFF
CDR3nt: TGTGCCAGCAGTTTTTGGAGCGGGAGGGCCTACAATGAGCAGTTCTTC

v_gene: TRBV5-1
abundance: few
d_gene: .
j_gene: TRBJ2-7
CDR3aa: CASSLGVVQEQYF
CDR3nt: TGCGCCAGCAGCTTGGGGGTGGTTCAAGAGCAGTACTTC

v_gene: TRBV20-1
abundance: many
d_gene: .
j_gene: TRBJ1-1
CDR3aa: CSARVGQHTEAFF
CDR3nt: TGCAGTGCTAGAGTTGGACAGCACACTGAAGCTTTCTTT

v_gene: TRBV6-1
abundance: .
d_gene: TRBD1
j_gene: TRBJ2-7
CDR3aa: CASRTGTGFLPNSYEQYF
CDR3nt: TGTGCCAGCAGAACCGGGACAGGGTTTCTCCCGAATTCCTACGAGCAGTACTTC

v_gene: TRBV20-1
abundance: many
d_gene: .
j_gene: TRBJ2-1
CDR3aa: CSAELVESYNEQFF
CDR3nt: TGCAGTGCTGAGCTAGTAGAGTCCTACAATGAGCAGTTCTTC

v_gene: TRBV20-1
abundance: .
d_gene: TRBD2
j_gene: TRBJ2-1
CDR3aa: CSASGLAGVNEQFF
CDR3nt: TGCAGTGCTAGCGGTCTAGCGGGGGTCAATGAGCAGTTCTTC

v_gene: TRBV28
abundance: .
d_gene: .
j_gene: TRBJ2-5
CDR3aa: CASSPDPYQETQYF
CDR3nt: TGTGCCAGCAGCCCCGACCCTTACCAAGAGACCCAGTACTTC

v_gene: TRBV29-1
abundance: many
d_gene: .
j_gene: TRBJ1-1
CDR3aa: CSVSGSQTEAFF
CDR3nt: TGCAGCGTTTCAGGGTCACAGACTGAAGCTTTCTTT

v_gene: TRBV9
abundance: .
d_gene: TRBD2
j_gene: TRBJ2-1
CDR3aa: CASSTHGTSGKNEQFF
CDR3nt: TGTGCCAGCAGCACACACGGGACTAGCGGAAAAAATGAGCAGTTCTTC

v_gene: TRBV5-5
abundance: many
d_gene: TRBD1
j_gene: TRBJ2-3
CDR3aa: CASSEGQGGDTQYF
CDR3nt: TGTGCCAGCAGTGAAGGACAGGGAGGAGATACGCAGTATTTT

v_gene: TRBV7-3
abundance: .
d_gene: .
j_gene: TRBJ2-3
CDR3aa: CASSSGPPSTDTQYF
CDR3nt: TGTGCCAGCAGCTCCGGGCCTCCCTCCACAGATACGCAGTATTTT

v_gene: TRBV20-1
abundance: many
d_gene: .
j_gene: TRBJ2-1
CDR3aa: CSARGGSGVYNEQFF
CDR3nt: TGCAGTGCTAGAGGAGGTTCGGGAGTCTACAATGAGCAGTTCTTC

v_gene: TRBV4-3
abundance: .
d_gene: TRBD2
j_gene: TRBJ2-7
CDR3aa: CASSQDLLAGVSYEQYF
CDR3nt: TGCGCCAGCAGCCAAGATTTGCTAGCGGGAGTCTCCTACGAGCAGTACTTC

v_gene: TRBV12-3/TRBV12-4
abundance: .
d_gene: TRBD2
j_gene: TRBJ2-3
CDR3aa: CASSKLAGGTDTQYF
CDR3nt: TGTGCCAGCAGCAAACTAGCGGGAGGGACAGATACGCAGTATTTT

v_gene: TRBV6-5
abundance: .
d_gene: .
j_gene: TRBJ2-6
CDR3aa: CASSYEGSGANVLTF
CDR3nt: TGTGCCAGCAGTTACGAGGGGTCTGGGGCCAACGTCCTGACTTTC

v_gene: TRBV3-1
abundance: .
d_gene: .
j_gene: TRBJ2-7
CDR3aa: CASSQDIGGSYEQYF
CDR3nt: TGTGCCAGCAGCCAAGATATTGGGGGCAGCTACGAGCAGTACTTC

v_gene: TRBV30
abundance: many
d_gene: .
j_gene: TRBJ1-1
CDR3aa: CAWGTGSQMNTEAFF
CDR3nt: TGTGCCTGGGGAACGGGAAGCCAGATGAACACTGAAGCTTTCTTT

v_gene: TRBV5-1
abundance: few
d_gene: TRBD2
j_gene: TRBJ2-2
CDR3aa: CASSPQLAASSNTGELFF
CDR3nt: TGCGCCAGCAGCCCCCAACTAGCGGCGTCCTCGAACACCGGGGAGCTGTTTTTT

v_gene: TRBV10-3
abundance: .
d_gene: TRBD2
j_gene: TRBJ2-1
CDR3aa: CAISESRLAGPNEQFF
CDR3nt: TGTGCCATCAGTGAGTCCCGGCTAGCGGGACCGAATGAGCAGTTCTTC

v_gene: TRBV5-1
abundance: .
d_gene: .
j_gene: TRBJ2-1
CDR3aa: CASSDQGSSYNEQFF
CDR3nt: TGCGCCAGCTCAGACCAGGGAAGCTCCTACAATGAGCAGTTCTTC

v_gene: TRBV5-5
abundance: .
d_gene: .
j_gene: TRBJ1-5
CDR3aa: CASSLAEWQPQHF
CDR3nt: TGTGCCAGCAGCTTGGCCGAGTGGCAGCCCCAGCATTTT

v_gene: TRBV9
abundance: .
d_gene: TRBD1
j_gene: TRBJ1-4
CDR3aa: CASSMMGQGSENEKLFF
CDR3nt: TGTGCCAGCAGCATGATGGGACAGGGGTCCGAGAATGAAAAACTGTTTTTT

v_gene: TRBV4-3
abundance: few
d_gene: .
j_gene: TRBJ2-7
CDR3aa: CASSQVGTSRYEQYF
CDR3nt: TGCGCCAGCAGCCAAGTGGGTACTAGTCGGTACGAGCAGTACTTC

v_gene: TRBV27
abundance: .
d_gene: TRBD1
j_gene: TRBJ2-3
CDR3aa: CASGLLGTGPSTDTQYF
CDR3nt: TGTGCCAGCGGTCTACTAGGGACAGGCCCTAGCACAGATACGCAGTATTTT